The present TCR beta chain was sequenced within a study of radiation and T cells in renal cell carcinoma. The CDR3 sequence is 14 residues long. Looked up from germline, CDR1 is SGHRS and CDR2 is YFSETQ. The ends were cut back, 2 bases at V and 0 bases at J, with 7 bases in the middle. The method was immunoSEQ multiplex PCR; TCRdb's version includes in-frame clones alone and lacks a portion of them. The sample holds roughly 130,000 clones, around nine tenths seen once. Time point defined: blood 2 weeks post-SBRT. As to treatment: 15 Gy SBRT to primary tumor, nephrectomy 4 weeks later. After SBRT, blood was collected at 2 and 4 weeks, plus baseline. The tumor was a clear cell renal cell carcinoma.

The sequencing used blood, collected from a patient whose treatment included radiotherapy and nephrectomy. V is TRBV5-1 and J is TRBJ2-3, with D unresolved. This receptor was taken from a woman in her 70s with renal cell carcinoma. The CDR3 coding sequence is TGCGCCAGCAGCTTCGAGACTAGCACAGATACGCAGTATTTT. Protein: CASSFETSTDTQYF.